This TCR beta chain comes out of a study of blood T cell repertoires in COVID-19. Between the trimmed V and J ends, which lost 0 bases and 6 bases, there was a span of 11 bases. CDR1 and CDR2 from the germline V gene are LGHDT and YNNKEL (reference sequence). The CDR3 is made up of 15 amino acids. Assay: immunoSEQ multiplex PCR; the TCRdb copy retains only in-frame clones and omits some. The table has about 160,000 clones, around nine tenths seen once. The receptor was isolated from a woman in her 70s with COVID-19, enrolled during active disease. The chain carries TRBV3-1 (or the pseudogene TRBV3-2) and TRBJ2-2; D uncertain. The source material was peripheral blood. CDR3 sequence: CASSQDARSSGELFF. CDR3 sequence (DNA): TGTGCCAGCAGCCAAGACGCGCGAAGCTCCGGGGAGCTGTTTTTT.